This T cell receptor beta chain was retrieved from a study of blood T cell repertoires in COVID-19. About the study: Samples of COVID-19 (acute and convalescent) were obtained from the United States, Italy and Spain.

Produced via immunoSEQ multiplex PCR; TCRdb's table is partial and in-frame only. The sample carries a few hundred thousand clones, approximately 86% recorded once. Adults between about 18 and 95 years of age took part from 20 to 25 US areas. Clinical history reported by participants formed the basis on which cohorts were assigned. Sequencing used PBMCs or T cells enriched from blood (not recorded which). The sequence came from a woman between 40 and 55 years old with acute COVID-19.

CDR3 residues: CATSDPPTDTQYF. The CDR3 DNA follows: TGTGCCACCAGTGATCCTCCTACGGATACGCAGTATTTT. The V and J genes are TRBV24-1 and TRBJ2-3; D unresolved. There are 13 residues in the CDR3. CDR1 and CDR2 from the germline V gene are KGHDR and SFDVKD. The V and J ends lost 3 bases and 6 bases respectively, with 9 bases between them.